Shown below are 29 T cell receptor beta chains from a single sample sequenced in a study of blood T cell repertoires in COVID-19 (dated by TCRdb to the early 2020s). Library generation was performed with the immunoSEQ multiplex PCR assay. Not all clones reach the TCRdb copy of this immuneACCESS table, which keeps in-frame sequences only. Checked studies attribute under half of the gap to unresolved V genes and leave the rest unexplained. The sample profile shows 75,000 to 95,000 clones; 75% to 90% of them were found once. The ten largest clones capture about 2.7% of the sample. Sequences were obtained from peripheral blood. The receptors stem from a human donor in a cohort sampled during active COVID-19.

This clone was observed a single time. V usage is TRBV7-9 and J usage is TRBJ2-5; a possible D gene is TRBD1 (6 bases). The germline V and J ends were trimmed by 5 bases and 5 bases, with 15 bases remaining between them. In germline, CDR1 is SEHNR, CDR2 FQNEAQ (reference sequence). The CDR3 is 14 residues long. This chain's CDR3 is CASSPGQGYETQYF. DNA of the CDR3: TGTGCCAGCAGCCCAGGCCAGGGGTACGAGACCCAGTACTTC.

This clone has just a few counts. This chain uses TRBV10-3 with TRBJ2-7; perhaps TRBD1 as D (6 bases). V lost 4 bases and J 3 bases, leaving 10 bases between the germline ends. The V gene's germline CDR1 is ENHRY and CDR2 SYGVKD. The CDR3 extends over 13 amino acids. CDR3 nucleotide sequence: TGTGCCATCAGTGGCGGCAGGGGCTACGAGCAGTACTTC. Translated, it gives CAISGGRGYEQYF.

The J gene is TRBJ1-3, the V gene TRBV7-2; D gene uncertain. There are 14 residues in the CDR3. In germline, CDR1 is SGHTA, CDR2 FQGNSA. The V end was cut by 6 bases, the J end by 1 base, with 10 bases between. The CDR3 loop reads CASRAGRSGNTIYF. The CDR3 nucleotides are TGTGCCAGCAGGGCGGGAAGGTCTGGAAACACCATATATTTT.

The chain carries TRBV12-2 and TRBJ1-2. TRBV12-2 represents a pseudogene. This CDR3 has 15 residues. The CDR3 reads CASRLVPVKPNGYTF. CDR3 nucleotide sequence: TGTGCAAGTCGCTTAGTCCCGGTGAAACCCAATGGCTACACCTTC.

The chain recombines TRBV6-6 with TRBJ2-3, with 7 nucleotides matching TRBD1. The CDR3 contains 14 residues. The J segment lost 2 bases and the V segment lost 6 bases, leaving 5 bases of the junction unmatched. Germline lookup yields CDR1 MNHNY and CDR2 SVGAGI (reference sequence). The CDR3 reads CASRWGQTTDTQYF. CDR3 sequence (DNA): TGTGCCAGCAGATGGGGACAGACCACAGATACGCAGTATTTT.

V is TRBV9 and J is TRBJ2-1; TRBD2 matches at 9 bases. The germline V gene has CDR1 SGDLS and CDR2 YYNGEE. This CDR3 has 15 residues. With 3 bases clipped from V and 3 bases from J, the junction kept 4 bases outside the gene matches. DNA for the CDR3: TGTGCCAGCAGCGCTAGCGGGGTGTACTACAATGAGCAGTTCTTC. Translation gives CASSASGVYYNEQFF.

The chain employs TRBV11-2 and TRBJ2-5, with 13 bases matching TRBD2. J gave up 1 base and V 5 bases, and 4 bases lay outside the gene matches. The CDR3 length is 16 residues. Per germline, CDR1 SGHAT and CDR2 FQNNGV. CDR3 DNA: TGTGCCAGCAGCCAGACTAGCGGGAGGTTCCAAGAGACCCAGTACTTC. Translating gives CASSQTSGRFQETQYF.

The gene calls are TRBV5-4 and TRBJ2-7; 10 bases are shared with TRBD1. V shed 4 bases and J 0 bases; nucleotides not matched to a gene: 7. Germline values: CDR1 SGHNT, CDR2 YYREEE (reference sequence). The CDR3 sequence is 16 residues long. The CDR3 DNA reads TGTGCCAGCAGCCCGGGACAGGGGACGCACTCCTACGAGCAGTACTTC. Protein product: CASSPGQGTHSYEQYF.

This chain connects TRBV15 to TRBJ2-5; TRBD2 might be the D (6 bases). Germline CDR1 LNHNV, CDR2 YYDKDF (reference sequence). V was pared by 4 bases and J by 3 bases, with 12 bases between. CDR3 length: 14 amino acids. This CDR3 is CATSTGTRKETQYF. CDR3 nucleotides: TGTGCCACCAGCACAGGGACTCGCAAAGAGACCCAGTACTTC.

CDR3 DNA sequence: TGCGCCAGCAGCCCCTCCTGGAGCAACGAGCAGTACTTC. Translation: CASSPSWSNEQYF. The gene calls are TRBV4-1 and TRBJ2-7; no clear D. The CDR3 extends over 13 amino acids. Trimming shortened V by 4 bases and J by 5 bases, and 12 bases separated the two germline ends. CDR1 and CDR2 (germline): MGHRA, YSYEKL.

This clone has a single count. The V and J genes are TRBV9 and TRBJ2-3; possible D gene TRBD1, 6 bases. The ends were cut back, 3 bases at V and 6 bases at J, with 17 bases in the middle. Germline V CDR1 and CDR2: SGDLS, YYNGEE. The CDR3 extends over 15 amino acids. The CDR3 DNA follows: TGTGCCAGCAGCGGCCTCCGGACAGCCTCTGATACGCAGTATTTT. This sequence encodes CASSGLRTASDTQYF.

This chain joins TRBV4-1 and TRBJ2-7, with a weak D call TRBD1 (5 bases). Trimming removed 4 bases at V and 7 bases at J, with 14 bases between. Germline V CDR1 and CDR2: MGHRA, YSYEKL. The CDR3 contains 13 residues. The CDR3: CASSPQGIVEQYF. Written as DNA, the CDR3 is TGCGCCAGCAGCCCCCAGGGTATTGTGGAGCAGTACTTC.

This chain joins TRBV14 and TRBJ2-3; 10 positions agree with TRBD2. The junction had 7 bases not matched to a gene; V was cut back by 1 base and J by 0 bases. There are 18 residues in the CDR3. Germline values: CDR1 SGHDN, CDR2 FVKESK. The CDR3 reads CASSQGLAGAHSTDTQYF. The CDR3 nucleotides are TGTGCCAGCAGCCAAGGGCTAGCGGGAGCCCATAGCACAGATACGCAGTATTTT.

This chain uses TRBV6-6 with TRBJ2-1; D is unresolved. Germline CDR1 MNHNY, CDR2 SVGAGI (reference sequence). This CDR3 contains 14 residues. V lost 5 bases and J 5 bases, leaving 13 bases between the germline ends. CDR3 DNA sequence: TGTGCCAGCAGTAAGTCCCCCGTAGACAATGAGCAGTTCTTC. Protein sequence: CASSKSPVDNEQFF.

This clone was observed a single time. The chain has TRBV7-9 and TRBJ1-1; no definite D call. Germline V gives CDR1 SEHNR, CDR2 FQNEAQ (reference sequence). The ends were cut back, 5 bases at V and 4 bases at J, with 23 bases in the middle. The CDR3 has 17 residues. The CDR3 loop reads CASSPGYNRNWATEAFF. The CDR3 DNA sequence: TGTGCCAGCAGCCCAGGTTATAACCGGAATTGGGCCACTGAAGCTTTCTTT.

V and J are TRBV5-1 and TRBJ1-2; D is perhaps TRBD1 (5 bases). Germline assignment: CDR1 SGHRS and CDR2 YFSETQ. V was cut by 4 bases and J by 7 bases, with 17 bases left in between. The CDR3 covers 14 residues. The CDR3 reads CASSVRGEIAGYTF. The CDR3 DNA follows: TGCGCCAGCAGCGTAAGGGGTGAGATCGCTGGCTACACCTTC.

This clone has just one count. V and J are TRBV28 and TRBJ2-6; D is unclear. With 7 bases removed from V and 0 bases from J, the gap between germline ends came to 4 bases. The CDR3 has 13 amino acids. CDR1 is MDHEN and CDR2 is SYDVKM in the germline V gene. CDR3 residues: CASTVSGANVLTF. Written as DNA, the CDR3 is TGTGCCAGCACGGTCTCTGGGGCCAACGTCCTGACTTTC.

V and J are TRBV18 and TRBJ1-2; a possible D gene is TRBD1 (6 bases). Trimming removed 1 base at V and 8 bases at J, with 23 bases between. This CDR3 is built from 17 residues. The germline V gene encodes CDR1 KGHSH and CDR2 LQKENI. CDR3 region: CASSPLSKQGALSGYTF. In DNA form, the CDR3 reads TGTGCCAGCTCACCACTTTCTAAACAGGGCGCCTTGTCAGGCTACACCTTC.

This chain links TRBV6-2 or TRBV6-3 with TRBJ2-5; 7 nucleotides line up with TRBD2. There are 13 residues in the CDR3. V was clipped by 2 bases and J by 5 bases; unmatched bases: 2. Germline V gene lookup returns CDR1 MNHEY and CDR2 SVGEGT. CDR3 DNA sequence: TGTGCCAGCAGTTACGGCGGGGGTGAGACCCAGTACTTC. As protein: CASSYGGGETQYF.

This CDR3 is CASSPGTSGPQYF. CDR3 in DNA: TGTGCCAGCAGCCCTGGGACTAGCGGCCCGCAGTATTTT. This chain joins TRBV5-4 and TRBJ2-3, with 11 nucleotides matching TRBD2. Trimming cost V 4 bases and J 10 bases; bases outside gene matches: 5. Germline V gives CDR1 SGHNT, CDR2 YYREEE (reference sequence). This CDR3 is 13 amino acids long.

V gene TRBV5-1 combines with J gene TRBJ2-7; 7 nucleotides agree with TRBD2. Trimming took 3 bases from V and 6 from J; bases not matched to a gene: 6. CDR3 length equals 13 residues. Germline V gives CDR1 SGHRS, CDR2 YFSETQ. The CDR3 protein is CASSSSLAIEQYF. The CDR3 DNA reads TGCGCCAGCAGCTCGTCACTAGCGATCGAGCAGTACTTC.

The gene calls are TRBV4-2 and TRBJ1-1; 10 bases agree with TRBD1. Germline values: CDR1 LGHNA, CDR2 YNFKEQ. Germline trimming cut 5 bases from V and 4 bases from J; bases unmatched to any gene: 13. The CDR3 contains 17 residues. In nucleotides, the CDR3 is TGTGCCAGCAGCTCGGACAGGGGGATTCCCACCTCCACTGAAGCTTTCTTT. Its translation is CASSSDRGIPTSTEAFF.

CDR3 in amino acids: CASSSGPGNEKLFF. DNA of the CDR3: TGCGCCAGCAGCTCAGGACCGGGGAATGAAAAACTGTTTTTT. The chain is built from TRBV5-1 and TRBJ1-4; D is unclear. The ends were cut back, 3 bases at V and 5 bases at J, with 11 bases in the middle. CDR1 and CDR2 (germline): SGHRS, YFSETQ. CDR3 length: 14 amino acids.

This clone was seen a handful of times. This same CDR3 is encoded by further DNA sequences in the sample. As DNA, the CDR3 is TGTGCCAGCAGTTTGGGGCGAGGGGGTTCCTACGAGCAGTACTTC. The encoded protein is CASSLGRGGSYEQYF. The rearrangement links TRBV28 to TRBJ2-7; maybe TRBD1 (6 bases). Germline-derived CDR1 and CDR2 are MDHEN and SYDVKM. This CDR3 has 15 residues. V lost 3 bases and J 1 base, leaving 13 bases between the germline ends.

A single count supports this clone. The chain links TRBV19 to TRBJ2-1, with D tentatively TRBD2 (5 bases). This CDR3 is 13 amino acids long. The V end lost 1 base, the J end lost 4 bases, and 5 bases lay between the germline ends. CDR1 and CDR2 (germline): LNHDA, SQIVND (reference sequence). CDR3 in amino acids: CASSIGEYNEQFF. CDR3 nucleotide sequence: TGTGCCAGTAGTATAGGGGAGTACAATGAGCAGTTCTTC. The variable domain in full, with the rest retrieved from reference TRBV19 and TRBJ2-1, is DGGITQSPKYLFRKEGQNVTLSCEQNLNHDAMYWYRQDPGQGLRLIYYSQIVNDFQKGDIAEGYSVSREKKESFPLTVTSAQKNPTAFYLCASSIGEYNEQFFGPGTRLTVL.

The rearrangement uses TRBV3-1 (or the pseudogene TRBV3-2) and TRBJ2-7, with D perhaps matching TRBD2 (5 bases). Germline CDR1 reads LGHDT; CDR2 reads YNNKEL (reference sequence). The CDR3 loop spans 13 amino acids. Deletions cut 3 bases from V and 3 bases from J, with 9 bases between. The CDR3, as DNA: TGTGCCAGCAGCCAGCCCGCGGGCTACGAGCAGTACTTC. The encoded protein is CASSQPAGYEQYF.

This CDR3 reads CASSDPTTTGELFF. The CDR3 DNA is TGTGCCAGCAGTGACCCTACCACCACCGGGGAGCTGTTTTTT. The chain recombines TRBV2 with TRBJ2-2; D gene unclear. Germline CDR1 SNHLY, CDR2 FYNNEI. Trimming removed 3 bases from V and 4 bases from J, with 9 bases in between. CDR3 length equals 14 residues.

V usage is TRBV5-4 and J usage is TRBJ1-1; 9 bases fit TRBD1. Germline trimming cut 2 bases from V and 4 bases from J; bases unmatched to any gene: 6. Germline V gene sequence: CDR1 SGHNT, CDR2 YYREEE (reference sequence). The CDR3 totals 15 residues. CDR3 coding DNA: TGTGCCAGCAGCTTCATGACAGGGGGGCCCACTGAAGCTTTCTTT. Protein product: CASSFMTGGPTEAFF.

CDR3 residues: CASSQDGQGDQPQHF. The DNA for the CDR3 is TGCGCCAGCAGCCAAGACGGACAGGGTGATCAGCCCCAGCATTTT. This chain uses TRBV4-1 with TRBJ1-5; 8 bases line up with TRBD1. The germline CDR1 and CDR2 sequences are MGHRA and YSYEKL. CDR3 length: 15 amino acids. The ends lost 0 bases at V and 5 bases at J; junction bases unmatched: 3.